This T cell receptor (beta chain) was sequenced for a study of blood T cell repertoires in COVID-19. For the study at large: Specimens from acute and convalescent COVID-19 originated in the United States, Italy and Spain.

Clones were read by immunoSEQ multiplex PCR, and TCRdb kept only the in-frame ones, dropping some. The sample carries 180,000 or so clones, over 80% recorded once. Ages ranged from roughly 18 to 95 years, with residence in about two dozen US areas. Participant-given clinical history determined each cohort assignment. This receptor was taken from a woman in her sixties or seventies who had recovered from COVID-19. Sequencing was carried out using PBMCs or T cells enriched from blood (not recorded which).

CDR3 amino acids: CASSQEGRVFGELFF. The CDR3 DNA sequence: TGCGCCAGCAGCCAAGAGGGCAGGGTCTTCGGGGAGCTGTTTTTT. The chain joins TRBV4-1 to TRBJ2-2, with D perhaps TRBD1 (5 bases). CDR3 length: 15 residues. Germline lookup yields CDR1 MGHRA and CDR2 YSYEKL. V shed 0 bases and J shed 7 bases, with 12 bases lying between them.